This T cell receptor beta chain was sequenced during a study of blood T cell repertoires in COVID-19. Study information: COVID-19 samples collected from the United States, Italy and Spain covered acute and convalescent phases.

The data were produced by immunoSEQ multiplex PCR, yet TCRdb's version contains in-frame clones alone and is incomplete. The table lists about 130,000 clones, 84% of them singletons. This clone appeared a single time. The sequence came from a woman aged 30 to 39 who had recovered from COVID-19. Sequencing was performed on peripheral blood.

The CDR3 DNA reads as TGTGCCAGCAGCGAGGGACTAGCGGGGGGGCCAGGAAACATTCAGTACTTC. Its protein product is CASSEGLAGGPGNIQYF. The V gene is TRBV9, the J gene TRBJ2-4, with 16 nucleotides matching TRBD2. J lost 6 bases, V lost 3 bases, and 6 bases had no gene match. Germline lookup yields CDR1 SGDLS and CDR2 YYNGEE. There are 17 residues in the CDR3.